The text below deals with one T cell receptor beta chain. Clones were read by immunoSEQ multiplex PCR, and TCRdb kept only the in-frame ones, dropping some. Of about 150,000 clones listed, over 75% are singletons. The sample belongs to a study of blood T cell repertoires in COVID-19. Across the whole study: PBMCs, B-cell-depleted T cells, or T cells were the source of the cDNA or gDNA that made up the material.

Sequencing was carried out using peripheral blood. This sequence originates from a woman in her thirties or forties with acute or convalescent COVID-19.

Here the CDR3 DNA reads TGCGCCAGCAGCCCCATCCCCCGACAGGGCGATGAAAAACTGTTTTTT. It yields the protein CASSPIPRQGDEKLFF. The chain uses TRBV4-1 and TRBJ1-4; 7 bases are shared with TRBD1. V lost 4 bases to trimming and J lost 6 bases; unmatched junction nucleotides: 11. The germline gives CDR1 MGHRA, CDR2 YSYEKL. The CDR3 contains 16 residues.